This TCR beta chain was captured by sequencing in a study of control samples from healthy donors and cancer patients. TCRdb's table, derived via immunoSEQ multiplex PCR, lists solely in-frame clones and lacks some. This sample has under 50,000 clones, with approximately 89% found just once. The specimen sequenced was PBMCs. The receptor comes from an older woman with lung cancer.

DNA for the CDR3: TGTGCCAGTAGTAACAGGGGGCGCGGTAATAATTCACCCCTCCACTTT. Protein: CASSNRGRGNNSPLHF. The chain is built from TRBV19 and TRBJ1-6; 9 positions match TRBD1. Germline V gives CDR1 LNHDA, CDR2 SQIVND (reference sequence). CDR3 size: 16 residues. V lost 4 bases, J lost 5 bases, and 6 bases stayed unmatched.